This TCR beta chain was retrieved from a study of regulatory T cells in long-lasting Graves disease. Study-level information: Antithyroid drugs had been taken under 3 months by newly diagnosed Graves' patients.

Relying on iRepertoire HTBI primers and Arm-PCR of CDR3 regions, the team built TCR beta libraries. TCRdb itself ran the multiplex PCR reads through MiXCR, one entry per CDR3 protein. The sample holds about 540,000 distinct CDR3 sequences, roughly 14% seen once. Indicated time point: newly diagnosed GD, antithyroid drugs for less than 3 months. From PBMCs, RNA was extracted and then used to make the TCR library. This clonotype was counted only a few times. Antigen: not known. This CDR3 contains 14 residues. The V end lost 6 bases, the J end lost 0 bases, and 11 bases lay between the germline ends. The germline gives CDR1 MNHEY, CDR2 SVGEGT. Study conclusions and caveats: Compared with new cases, persistent Graves' patients showed reduced TCR diversity. Those with persistent disease had in common more public clonotypes (approximately 2,500) than new patients (approximately 890).

The sample also formed part of further work on T cells in Graves' hyperthyroidism and ophthalmopathy. That source notes: Model-based prediction identified ophthalmopathy a median 6.5 months prior to its onset.

Specimen: peripheral blood mononuclear cells (PBMCs), collected at new diagnosis, from a patient treated with antithyroid drugs. The TCR comes from a man aged 25 to 40 with Graves disease. The chain uses TRBV6-2 or TRBV6-3 and TRBJ2-5, with unresolved D. The CDR3, as DNA: TGTGCCAGCAGCCACCCACCCCACCAAGAGACCCAGTACTTC. This sequence encodes CASSHPPHQETQYF.